These 18 T cell receptor beta chains share one sample of origin, sequenced in a study of T cell responses to AZD1222 COVID-19 vaccine. Libraries were prepared by immunoSEQ multiplex PCR; TCRdb keeps only in-frame clonotypes and omits some of them. Of under 140,000 clones listed, around 90% are singletons. This material consisted of peripheral blood, taken on day 0 of AZD1222 vaccination. These receptors all come from an adult in good health.

The chain combines TRBV7-2 with TRBJ2-5; TRBD1 matches 7 bases. This CDR3 spans 16 amino acids. Trimming removed 0 bases from V and 3 bases from J; junction bases left unmatched: 7. CDR1 is SGHTA, CDR2 FQGNSA, per germline. CDR3 protein: CASSLAPGGDEETQYF. The DNA of the CDR3 is TGTGCCAGCAGCTTAGCCCCAGGGGGAGATGAAGAGACCCAGTACTTC.

The rearrangement uses TRBV28 and TRBJ1-1; D is perhaps TRBD1 (6 bases). Trimming removed 8 bases from V and 4 bases from J, with 8 bases in between. This CDR3 spans 11 amino acids. CDR1 MDHEN and CDR2 SYDVKM come from the germline V gene. The CDR3 is CASRGLTEAFF. Written as DNA, the CDR3 is TGTGCCAGCCGGGGGCTCACTGAAGCTTTCTTT.

This sequence joins TRBV7-8 and TRBJ2-1, with D hard to call. V was pared by 5 bases and J by 9 bases, with 8 bases between. There are 11 residues in the CDR3. Germline V CDR1 and CDR2: SGHVS, FQNEAQ. The CDR3 DNA sequence: TGTGCCAGCAGCGTTAGAGCTGAGCAGTTCTTC. This translates into CASSVRAEQFF.

CDR3 protein: CASSFPGSNTEAFF. DNA of the CDR3: TGTGCCAGCAGCTTCCCGGGTTCGAACACTGAAGCTTTCTTT. The chain joins TRBV5-6 to TRBJ1-1; D remains unclear. Germline V lookup: CDR1 SGHDT, CDR2 YYEEEE. Trimming pared 2 bases from V and 1 base from J, leaving 9 bases between. The CDR3 runs to 14 residues.

The rearrangement links TRBV19 to TRBJ1-5; 10 positions agree with TRBD1. V shed 7 bases, J shed 2 bases, and the junction held 11 bases outside the gene matches. The length of the CDR3 is 17 residues. Germline V gives CDR1 LNHDA, CDR2 SQIVND (reference sequence). CDR3 bases: TGTGCCAGTAAAGACGCAGGTGGGACAGGGGGCAATCAGCCCCAGCATTTT. The encoded protein is CASKDAGGTGGNQPQHF. Using reference TRBV19 and TRBJ1-5 for the parts outside the CDR3, the full variable domain is DGGITQSPKYLFRKEGQNVTLSCEQNLNHDAMYWYRQDPGQGLRLIYYSQIVNDFQKGDIAEGYSVSREKKESFPLTVTSAQKNPTAFYLCASKDAGGTGGNQPQHFGDGTRLSIL.

The genes are TRBV19 and TRBJ1-2, with 7 bases fitting TRBD1. CDR1 is LNHDA and CDR2 is SQIVND in the germline V gene (reference sequence). This CDR3 contains 14 residues. Unmatched junction bases numbered 3, after V lost 4 bases and J lost 1 base. The CDR3 reads CASSRDSLNYGYTF. The CDR3 DNA follows: TGTGCCAGTAGTAGGGACAGCCTTAACTATGGCTACACCTTC.

The rearrangement joins TRBV3-1 (or the pseudogene TRBV3-2) to TRBJ2-5, with 7 bases aligning to TRBD2. The CDR3 extends over 16 amino acids. CDR1 LGHDT and CDR2 YNNKEL come from the germline V gene (reference sequence). V dropped 4 bases and J dropped 3; count of bases not matched to a gene: 11. CDR3 DNA: TGTGCCAGCAGCCGGGGCGGCGGGGGACCAAAAGAGACCCAGTACTTC. This sequence encodes CASSRGGGGPKETQYF.

This clone was recorded a few times. The chain is built from TRBV4-1 and TRBJ2-1, with TRBD2 identical over 13 bases. This CDR3 has 17 amino acids. CDR1 MGHRA and CDR2 YSYEKL come from the germline V gene. V lost 2 bases to trimming and J lost 5 bases; unmatched junction nucleotides: 6. The CDR3 here is CASSQTGTSGANNEQFF. CDR3 coding DNA: TGCGCCAGCAGCCAAACCGGGACTAGCGGGGCGAACAATGAGCAGTTCTTC.

V and J are TRBV27 and TRBJ1-5; TRBD1 matches at 7 bases. V lost 4 bases and J lost 2; bases outside the gene matches: 11. This CDR3 contains 17 residues. Germline-derived CDR1 and CDR2 are MNHEY and SMNVEV (reference sequence). The chain's CDR3 is CASSSFRDSIGNQPQHF. Here the CDR3 DNA reads TGTGCCAGCAGTTCATTCCGGGACAGCATTGGCAATCAGCCCCAGCATTTT.

The rearrangement uses TRBV14 and TRBJ2-5, with 7 bases fitting TRBD1. Germline V CDR1 and CDR2: SGHDN, FVKESK. There are 14 residues in the CDR3. With 6 bases clipped from V and 7 bases from J, the junction kept 11 bases outside the gene matches. CDR3 region: CASSPTGAVGTQYF. DNA of the CDR3: TGTGCCAGCAGTCCCACAGGGGCGGTCGGGACCCAGTACTTC.

J is TRBJ2-2 and V is TRBV25-1; 7 bases are shared with TRBD2. The CDR3 runs to 15 residues. Unmatched junction bases numbered 4, after V lost 3 bases and J lost 3 bases. The germline V gene encodes CDR1 MGHDK and CDR2 SYGVNS. As DNA, the CDR3 is TGTGCCAGCAGTGAGGGGCGGGGGTACACCGGGGAGCTGTTTTTT. It translates to CASSEGRGYTGELFF.

The rearrangement joins TRBV11-2 to TRBJ2-7; D not certain. V lost 6 bases and J 2 bases, leaving 8 bases between the germline ends. The CDR3 totals 12 residues. Germline V gene data show CDR1 as SGHAT and CDR2 as FQNNGV. The CDR3 reads CASSFHPYEQYF. The CDR3 nucleotides read TGTGCCAGCAGTTTCCACCCCTACGAGCAGTACTTC.

This chain connects TRBV27 to TRBJ2-5; TRBD1 is a possible D gene (5 bases). The CDR3 loop spans 15 amino acids. CDR1 and CDR2 (germline): MNHEY, SMNVEV (reference sequence). Trimming removed 0 bases at V and 5 bases at J, with 13 bases between. Here the CDR3 reads CASSLSFGALETQYF. CDR3 in DNA: TGTGCCAGCAGTTTATCCTTTGGGGCTTTGGAGACCCAGTACTTC.

This chain links TRBV14 with TRBJ2-3; D is unclear. The CDR3 runs to 15 residues. The germline gives CDR1 SGHDN, CDR2 FVKESK. V was clipped by 3 bases and J by 1 base, with 11 bases between them. The CDR3 region has the DNA TGTGCCAGCAGCCAGTACTACACTGGCACAGATACGCAGTATTTT. Translating it yields CASSQYYTGTDTQYF.

V gene TRBV7-9 combines with J gene TRBJ2-2; D possibly corresponds to TRBD2 (5 bases). The CDR3 is made up of 13 amino acids. V was trimmed by 10 bases and J by 3 bases, leaving 12 bases between them. Germline V gives CDR1 SEHNR, CDR2 FQNEAQ (reference sequence). The CDR3 is CAIDSSYTGELFF. As DNA, the CDR3 is TGTGCCATCGACTCTAGCTACACCGGGGAGCTGTTTTTT.

The sample holds one count of this clone. The rearrangement links TRBV7-9 to TRBJ1-1; 9 bases align to TRBD1. Germline lookup yields CDR1 SEHNR and CDR2 FQNEAQ (reference sequence). CDR3 length: 14 residues. With V trimmed by 5 bases and J by 6 bases, 7 bases remained unmatched. CDR3 region: CASSPGTGKSEAFF. For the CDR3, the DNA is TGTGCCAGCAGCCCCGGGACAGGGAAATCTGAAGCTTTCTTT.

The chain has TRBV29-1 and TRBJ1-1; the D gene is possibly TRBD1 (5 bases). V was shortened by 5 bases and J by 4 bases, with 11 bases between the two germline ends. From germline, CDR1 is SQVTM and CDR2 ANQGSEA. This CDR3 has 12 amino acids. CDR3 coding DNA: TGCAGCGTTCGTACAGGTAGCACTGAAGCTTTCTTT. Its protein is CSVRTGSTEAFF.

This sequence joins TRBV5-1 and TRBJ1-1; a possible D gene is TRBD1 (5 bases). The CDR3 totals 17 residues. Germline V gives CDR1 SGHRS, CDR2 YFSETQ. V lost 0 bases and J 1 base, leaving 16 bases between the germline ends. The CDR3, as DNA: TGCGCCAGCAGCTTGGGGACGGGTATGGGGACGAACACTGAAGCTTTCTTT. It is translated as CASSLGTGMGTNTEAFF.